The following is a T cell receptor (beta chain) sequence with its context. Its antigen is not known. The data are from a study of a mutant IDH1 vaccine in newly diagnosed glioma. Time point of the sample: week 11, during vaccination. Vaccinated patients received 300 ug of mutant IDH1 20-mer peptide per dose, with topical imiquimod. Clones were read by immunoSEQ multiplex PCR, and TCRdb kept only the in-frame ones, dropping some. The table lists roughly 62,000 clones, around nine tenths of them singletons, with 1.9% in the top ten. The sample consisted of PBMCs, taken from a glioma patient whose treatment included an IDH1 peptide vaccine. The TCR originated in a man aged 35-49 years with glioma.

The CDR3 reads CASSFMAAKNSGYGYTF. The CDR3 nucleotides read TGTGCCAGCAGCTTTATGGCAGCTAAGAACTCGGGCTATGGCTACACCTTC. The chain uses TRBV7-2 and TRBJ1-2, with D unresolved. Germline V gene sequence: CDR1 SGHTA, CDR2 FQGNSA. The CDR3 covers 17 residues. The V and J ends lost 3 bases and 4 bases respectively, with 21 bases between them.